The sequence of this T cell receptor beta chain was determined in a study of cytomegalovirus exposure and HLA in healthy donors. Points from the study as a whole: Later on, a genetic analysis was performed. It linked a missense variant in DCLRE1C with V- and J-gene trimming of TCR beta.

Concerning this clone itself: Antigen unknown.

With 60 Vbeta and 13 Jbeta primers, the PCR was carried out. Assay used: immunoSEQ multiplex PCR; TCRdb lists only in-frame clones, some missing. Its table lists around 140,000 clones. Material: PBMCs. The sequence derives from a male donor in good health and CMV-seronegative.

For the CDR3, the DNA is TGTGCCAGCAGTCCCCCGGGGAATACTGAAGCTTTCTTT. Translated, it gives CASSPPGNTEAFF. J is TRBJ1-1 and V is TRBV28; D gene ambiguous. The CDR3 contains 13 residues. Germline lookup yields CDR1 MDHEN and CDR2 SYDVKM. Trimming took 5 bases from V and 5 from J, leaving 12 bases between them.